This T cell receptor beta chain was recovered during a study of identifying expanded T cells in peripheral blood. General study results and limits: Across healthy donors, higher total template counts meant significantly greater roughly 2-week count variance. Over about two and four weeks, about 17 and 20 clones changed, versus around 1.2 between replicates.

No infections or other immune events were documented during collection. The table came from immunoSEQ multiplex PCR; TCRdb's copy has only in-frame clones and leaves some out. Altogether under 130,000 clones are present, about 89% being singletons, with the ten largest covering 16%. Trimming cost V 4 bases and J 5 bases; bases outside gene matches: 5. Germline loops: CDR1 MGHRA, CDR2 YSYEKL. The CDR3 spans 15 residues. Of note for this clone: What it binds is unknown.

The sequence derives from a person aged 18 to 70 in good health. The chain is built from TRBV4-1 and TRBJ2-1; the match to TRBD1 covers 10 bases. The sample taken for sequencing was blood. The CDR3 coding sequence is TGCGCCAGCAGCCCCGGACAGGGGGGACACAATGAGCAGTTCTTC. Amino acid sequence: CASSPGQGGHNEQFF.